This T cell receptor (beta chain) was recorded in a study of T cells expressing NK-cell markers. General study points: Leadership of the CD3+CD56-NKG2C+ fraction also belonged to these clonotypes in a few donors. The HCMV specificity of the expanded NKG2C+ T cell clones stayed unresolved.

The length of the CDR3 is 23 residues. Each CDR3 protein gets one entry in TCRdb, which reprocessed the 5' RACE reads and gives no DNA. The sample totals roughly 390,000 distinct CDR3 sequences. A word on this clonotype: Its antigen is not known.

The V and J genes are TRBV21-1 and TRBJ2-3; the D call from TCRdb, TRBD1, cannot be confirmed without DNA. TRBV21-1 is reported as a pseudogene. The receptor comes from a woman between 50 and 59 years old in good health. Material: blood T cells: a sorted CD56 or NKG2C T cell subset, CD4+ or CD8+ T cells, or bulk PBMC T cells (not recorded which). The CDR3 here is CASSKTAGTGFLEIRSYTDTQYF.